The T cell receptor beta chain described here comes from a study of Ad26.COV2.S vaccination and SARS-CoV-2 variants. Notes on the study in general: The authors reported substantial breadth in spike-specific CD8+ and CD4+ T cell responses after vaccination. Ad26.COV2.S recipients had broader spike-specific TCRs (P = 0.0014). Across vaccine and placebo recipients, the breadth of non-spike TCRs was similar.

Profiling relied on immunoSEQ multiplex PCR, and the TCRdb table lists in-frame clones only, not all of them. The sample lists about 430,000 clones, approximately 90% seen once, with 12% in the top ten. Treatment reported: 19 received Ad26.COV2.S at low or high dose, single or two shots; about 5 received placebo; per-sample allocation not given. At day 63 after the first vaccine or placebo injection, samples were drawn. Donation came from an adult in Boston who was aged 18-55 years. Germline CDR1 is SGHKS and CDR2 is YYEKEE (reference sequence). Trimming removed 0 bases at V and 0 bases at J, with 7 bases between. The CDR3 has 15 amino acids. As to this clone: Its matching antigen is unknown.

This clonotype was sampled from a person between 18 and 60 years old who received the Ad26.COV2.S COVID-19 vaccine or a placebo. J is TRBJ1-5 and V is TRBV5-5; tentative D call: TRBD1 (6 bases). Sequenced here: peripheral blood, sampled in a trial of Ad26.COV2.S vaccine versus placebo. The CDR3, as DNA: TGTGCCAGCAGCTTGGCAGGGGTTAGCAATCAGCCCCAGCATTTT. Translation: CASSLAGVSNQPQHF.